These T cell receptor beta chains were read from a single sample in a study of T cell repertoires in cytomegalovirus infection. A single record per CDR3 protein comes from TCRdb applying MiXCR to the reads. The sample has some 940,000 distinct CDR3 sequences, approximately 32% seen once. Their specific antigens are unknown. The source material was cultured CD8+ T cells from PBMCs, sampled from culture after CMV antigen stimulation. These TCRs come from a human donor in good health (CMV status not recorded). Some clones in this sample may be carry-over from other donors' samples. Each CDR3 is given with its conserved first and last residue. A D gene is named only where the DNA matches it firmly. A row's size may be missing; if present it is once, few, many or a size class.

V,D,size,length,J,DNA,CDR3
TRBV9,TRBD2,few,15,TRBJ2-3,TGTGCCAGCAGCGCCGGGACTAGCGGCACAGATACGCAGTATTTT,CASSAGTSGTDTQYF
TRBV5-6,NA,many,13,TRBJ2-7,TGCGCCAGCAGCCTGGGAAGGTCCTACGAGCAGTACTTC,CASSLGRSYEQYF
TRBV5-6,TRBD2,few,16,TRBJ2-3,TGTGCCAGCAGCTCTTACGGCGGGGGGCCATCAGATACGCAGTATTTT,CASSSYGGGPSDTQYF
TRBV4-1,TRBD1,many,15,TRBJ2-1,TGCGCCAGCAGTTCCGAAGGGGGCGAATACAATGAGCAGTTCTTC,CASSSEGGEYNEQFF
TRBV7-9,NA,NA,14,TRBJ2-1,TGTGCCAGCAGCCCCGACGGCCGCCCCCCTGAGCAGTTCTTC,CASSPDGRPPEQFF
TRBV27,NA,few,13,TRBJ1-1,TGTGCCAGCAAGCGGGCAGGGGAGTCTGAAGCTTTCTTT,CASKRAGESEAFF
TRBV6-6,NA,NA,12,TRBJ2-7,TGTGCCAGCAGTTACCCTCAACAGGGCCTAGACTTC,CASSYPQQGLDF
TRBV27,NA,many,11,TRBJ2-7,TGTGCCAGCAGTTCGCTCTACGAGCAGTACTTC,CASSSLYEQYF
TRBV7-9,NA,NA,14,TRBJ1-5,TGTGCCAGCAGCCGGGGCGGGTACAGTCAGCCCCAGCATTTT,CASSRGGYSQPQHF
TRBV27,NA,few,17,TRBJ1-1,TGTGCCAACCGAGCGGTCTATCCTACCCCGATGAACACTGAAGCTTTCTTT,CANRAVYPTPMNTEAFF
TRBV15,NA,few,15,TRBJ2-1,TGTGCCACCAGCAGATCCCGCGAGGGAGGCAATGAGCAGTTCTTC,CATSRSREGGNEQFF
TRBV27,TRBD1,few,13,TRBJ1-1,TGTGCCAGCAACGACAGGGTTGGAACTGAAGCTTTCTTT,CASNDRVGTEAFF
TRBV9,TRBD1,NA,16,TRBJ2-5,TGTGCCAGCAGCTTTACAGGGGGCGCGAGGCAAGAGACCCAGTACTTC,CASSFTGGARQETQYF
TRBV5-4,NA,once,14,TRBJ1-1,TGTGCCAGCAGCTTTCTCACGGAGAACACTGAAGCTTTCTTT,CASSFLTENTEAFF
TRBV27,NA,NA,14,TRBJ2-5,TGTGCCAGTTGGACAGCCCTCGAAGGAGAGACCCAGTACTTC,CASWTALEGETQYF
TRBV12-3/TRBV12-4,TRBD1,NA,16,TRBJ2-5,TGTGCCAGCCTTTCCCTCGGGACAGGATACTTGGAGACCCAGTACTTC,CASLSLGTGYLETQYF
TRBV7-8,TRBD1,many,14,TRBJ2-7,TGTGCCAGCAGGAAAGGACAGGGTCTCCACGAGCAGTACTTC,CASRKGQGLHEQYF
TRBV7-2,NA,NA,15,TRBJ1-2,TGTGCCAGCAGTCTAGTAGGGCAACGGTCCTATGGCTACACCTTC,CASSLVGQRSYGYTF
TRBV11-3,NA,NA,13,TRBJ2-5,TGTGTCAGCAGCTCTTCGTCCTCTGAGACCCAGTACTTC,CVSSSSSSETQYF
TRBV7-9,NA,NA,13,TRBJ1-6,TGTGCCAGCAGCTTCGGACGCGATTCACCCCTCCACTTT,CASSFGRDSPLHF
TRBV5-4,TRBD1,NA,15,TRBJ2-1,TGTGCCAGCAGTCCCGTACCTGAAATGGGACAGGGGGCTTCCTTC,CASSPVPEMGQGASF
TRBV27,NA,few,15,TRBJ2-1,TGTGCCAGCAGTTTATCGGCCACTCCCTACAATGAGCAGTTCTTC,CASSLSATPYNEQFF
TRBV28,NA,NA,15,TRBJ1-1,TGTGCCAGCACCGTTAATTCTGAATGGACGACTGAAGCTTTCTTT,CASTVNSEWTTEAFF
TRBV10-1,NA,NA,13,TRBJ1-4,TGCGCCAGCAATGAGGGCCCTAATGAAAAACTGTTTTTT,CASNEGPNEKLFF
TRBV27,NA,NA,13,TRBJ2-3,TGTGCCAGCAGTTTGTTCCAGACAGATACGCAGTATTTT,CASSLFQTDTQYF
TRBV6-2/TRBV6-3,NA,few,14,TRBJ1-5,TGTGCCAGCAGTTACTGGACAAGCAATCAGCCCCAGCATTTT,CASSYWTSNQPQHF
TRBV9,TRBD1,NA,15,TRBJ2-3,TGTGCCAGCAGCGTCCGGGACAGGGCCGCAGATACGCAGTATTTT,CASSVRDRAADTQYF
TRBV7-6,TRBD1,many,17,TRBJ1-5,TGTGCCAGCAGCCCGGGACAGGAAAGATATAGCAATCAGCCCCAGCATTTT,CASSPGQERYSNQPQHF
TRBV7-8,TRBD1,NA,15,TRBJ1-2,TGTGCCAGCAGCCCTCGGGACAGGGATTTTTATGGCTACACCTTC,CASSPRDRDFYGYTF
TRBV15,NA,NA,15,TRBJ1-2,TGTGCCACCAGCACCCACACAGGCTTTAACTATGGCTACACCTTC,CATSTHTGFNYGYTF
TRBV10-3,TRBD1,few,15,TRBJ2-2,TGTGCCATCGGACAGGTGTTCGTAAACACCGGGGAGCTGTTTTTT,CAIGQVFVNTGELFF
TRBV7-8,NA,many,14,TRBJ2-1,TGTGCCAGCAGCTTAGCGTACACGGACAATGAGCAGTTCTTC,CASSLAYTDNEQFF
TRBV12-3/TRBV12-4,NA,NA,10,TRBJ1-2,TGTGCCAGCAGTCCCTTAAAGGGCACCTTC,CASSPLKGTF
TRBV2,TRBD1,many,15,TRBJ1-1,TGTGCCAGCAGTGGGAACAGGGGGGTGAACACTGAAGCTTTCTTT,CASSGNRGVNTEAFF
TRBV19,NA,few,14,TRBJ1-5,TGTGCCAGTAGTATTCCGGCAGACAATCAGCCCCAGCATTTT,CASSIPADNQPQHF
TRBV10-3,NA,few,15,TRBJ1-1,TGTGCCATCAGTGCGTCGGAGACGGCGAACACTGAAGCTTTCTTT,CAISASETANTEAFF
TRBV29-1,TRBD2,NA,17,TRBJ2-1,TGCAGCGTTGAAGATCGACTAGCGGGGGCCATCTACAATGAGCAGTTCTTC,CSVEDRLAGAIYNEQFF
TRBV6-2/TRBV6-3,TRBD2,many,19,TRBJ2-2,TGTGCCAGCAGTTACTCTGGACTAGCGGGGGGGCCGAGGACCGGGGAGCTGTTTTTT,CASSYSGLAGGPRTGELFF
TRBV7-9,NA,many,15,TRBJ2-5,TGTGCCAGCAGCCCTGTGGGGGGCCTCCAAGAGACCCAGTACTTC,CASSPVGGLQETQYF
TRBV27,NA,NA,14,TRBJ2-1,TGTGCCAGCAGTCCCACGACTCGTATCAATGAGCAGTTCTTC,CASSPTTRINEQFF
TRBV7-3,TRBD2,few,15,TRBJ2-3,TGTGCCAGCAGCTTACACCTAGCGGCCACAGATACGCAGTATTTT,CASSLHLAATDTQYF
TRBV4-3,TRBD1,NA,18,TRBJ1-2,TGCGCCAGCAGCCAAGATCTACCCGGACAGGACCTAAGCTATGGCTACACCTTC,CASSQDLPGQDLSYGYTF
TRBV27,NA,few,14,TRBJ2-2,TGTGCCAGCAGTTGGACAACGAACACCGGGGAGCTGTTTTTT,CASSWTTNTGELFF
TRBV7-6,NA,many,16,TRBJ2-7,TGTGCCAGCAGCCCTAGGCGTGGAGGCGATTCCTACGAGCAGTACTTC,CASSPRRGGDSYEQYF
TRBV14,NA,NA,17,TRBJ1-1,TGTGCCAGCAGCCCTACAACGCAAGGGTTACGGAACACTGAAGCTTTCTTT,CASSPTTQGLRNTEAFF
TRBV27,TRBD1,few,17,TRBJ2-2,TGTGCCAGCAGTCATCCCCGGACAGGGGGTGTAACCGGGGAGCTGTTTTTT,CASSHPRTGGVTGELFF